The next 12 T cell receptor beta chains were all read from a single sample in a study of T cells after posttransplantation cyclophosphamide. Cells defined as naive were viable CD3+CD4+ or CD3+CD8+ and CCR7+CD45RA+CD45RO-CD95-CD27+CD28+. Generated by immunoSEQ multiplex PCR, the TCRdb table keeps only in-frame clones and is missing some. The sample carries tens of thousands of clones, 95% to 98% recorded once. The specimen was naive CD4+ T cells sorted from PBMCs. All receptors come from a man aged 40-55 years in good health, CMV-negative, and a related stem cell transplant donor.

This chain uses TRBV9 with TRBJ2-1, with D possibly TRBD2 on 6 matching bases. The CDR3 is 13 amino acids. Trimming shortened V by 2 bases and J by 7 bases, and 10 bases separated the two germline ends. CDR1 is SGDLS, CDR2 YYNGEE, per germline. This CDR3 reads CASSVGTLNEQFF. In DNA, the CDR3 is TGTGCCAGCAGCGTCGGGACTCTAAATGAGCAGTTCTTC.

The J gene is TRBJ1-4, the V gene TRBV19; D may be TRBD1 (5 bases). The V gene's germline CDR1 is LNHDA and CDR2 SQIVND (reference sequence). V shed 5 bases and J shed 4 bases, with 17 bases lying between them. The CDR3 is 16 amino acids. The CDR3 loop is CASSPSPGLLNEKLFF. The CDR3 region has the DNA TGTGCCAGTAGTCCTAGCCCGGGACTACTTAATGAAAAACTGTTTTTT.

V usage is TRBV30 and J usage is TRBJ2-7; D unresolved. This CDR3 has 12 residues. Deletions cut 0 bases from V and 4 bases from J, with 7 bases between. CDR1 is GTSNPN, CDR2 SVGIG, per germline (reference sequence). DNA for the CDR3: TGTGCCTGGAGTGTGTCCAATTACGAGCAGTACTTC. It specifies CAWSVSNYEQYF.

This chain connects TRBV9 to TRBJ2-1; the match to TRBD1 covers 7 bases. This CDR3 comprises 15 residues. CDR1 and CDR2 (germline): SGDLS, YYNGEE. V shed 3 bases and J 3 bases; nucleotides not matched to a gene: 6. As DNA, the CDR3 is TGTGCCAGCAGCGAGACGACAGGGATCTACAATGAGCAGTTCTTC. Encoded protein: CASSETTGIYNEQFF.

This clone came up once. V and J are TRBV7-2 and TRBJ2-1; D is perhaps TRBD2 (6 bases). V was cut by 5 bases and J by 5 bases, with 19 bases left in between. This CDR3 comprises 16 residues. Looked up from germline, CDR1 is SGHTA and CDR2 is FQGNSA. The CDR3, as DNA: TGTGCCAGCAGCCCGCGTGAGATAGCGGTAAACAATGAGCAGTTCTTC. It is translated as CASSPREIAVNNEQFF.

The rearrangement links TRBV29-1 to TRBJ1-5; possible D gene TRBD1, 6 bases. V lost 6 bases, J lost 11 bases, and 26 bases lay in between. Looked up from germline, CDR1 is SQVTM and CDR2 is ANQGSEA. The length of the CDR3 is 15 residues. The chain's CDR3 is CSVRYFEGGILAQHF. CDR3 in DNA: TGCAGCGTCCGGTACTTCGAGGGGGGGATCTTGGCCCAGCATTTT.

This chain uses TRBV30 with TRBJ2-1, with a possible D match to TRBD2 (5 bases). Trimming took 0 bases from V and 9 from J, leaving 6 bases between them. This CDR3 is 11 amino acids long. Germline CDR1 and CDR2: GTSNPN and SVGIG (reference sequence). The CDR3 protein is CAWSVRGEQFF. The DNA for the CDR3 is TGTGCCTGGAGTGTACGGGGTGAGCAGTTCTTC.

A word on this clone: Sequence at one end of the junction differs from germline and may be a read error. The chain has TRBV19 and TRBJ1-5, with 8 bases lining up with TRBD1. Germline loops: CDR1 LNHDA, CDR2 SQIVND (reference sequence). The CDR3 runs to 15 residues. CDR3 region: CASSVDRGSDQPQHF. The CDR3 DNA reads TGTGCCAGTAGTGTCGACAGGGGTAGCGATCAGCCCCAGCATTTT.

The chain links TRBV4-3 to TRBJ1-1, with 7 bases matching TRBD1. CDR1 LGHNA and CDR2 YSLEER come from the germline V gene. The CDR3 loop spans 14 amino acids. The J segment lost 2 bases and the V segment lost 3 bases, leaving 3 bases of the junction unmatched. CDR3 DNA sequence: TGCGCCAGCAGCCAGGGGGACAGAAACACTGAAGCTTTCTTT. Translation: CASSQGDRNTEAFF.

This CDR3 is CASRRTGKLEAGELFF. CDR3 nucleotides: TGTGCCAGCAGAAGGACAGGGAAATTAGAGGCCGGGGAGCTGTTTTTT. The genes are TRBV28 and TRBJ2-2; 8 bases are shared with TRBD1. The CDR3 totals 16 residues. The V gene end was trimmed by 6 bases and the J gene end by 6 bases; junction bases not matched to a gene: 12. The germline V gene encodes CDR1 MDHEN and CDR2 SYDVKM.

CDR3 sequence (DNA): TGTGCCAGCAGCTTAGGGTCGGGAGTAAACACCGGGGAGCTGTTTTTT. This codes for CASSLGSGVNTGELFF. The gene calls are TRBV7-8 and TRBJ2-2; D perhaps matches TRBD2 (6 bases). Looked up from germline, CDR1 is SGHVS and CDR2 is FQNEAQ. V lost 1 base and J lost 2, with 11 bases in between. The CDR3 has 16 amino acids.

This rearrangement joins TRBV14 to TRBJ1-2, with a weak D call TRBD1 (6 bases). Germline values: CDR1 SGHDN, CDR2 FVKESK. V gave up 0 bases and J gave up 5 bases, with 10 bases separating them. CDR3 length equals 14 residues. CDR3 sequence reads: CASSQETGWYGYTF. The CDR3, as DNA: TGTGCCAGCAGCCAAGAGACAGGATGGTATGGCTACACCTTC.